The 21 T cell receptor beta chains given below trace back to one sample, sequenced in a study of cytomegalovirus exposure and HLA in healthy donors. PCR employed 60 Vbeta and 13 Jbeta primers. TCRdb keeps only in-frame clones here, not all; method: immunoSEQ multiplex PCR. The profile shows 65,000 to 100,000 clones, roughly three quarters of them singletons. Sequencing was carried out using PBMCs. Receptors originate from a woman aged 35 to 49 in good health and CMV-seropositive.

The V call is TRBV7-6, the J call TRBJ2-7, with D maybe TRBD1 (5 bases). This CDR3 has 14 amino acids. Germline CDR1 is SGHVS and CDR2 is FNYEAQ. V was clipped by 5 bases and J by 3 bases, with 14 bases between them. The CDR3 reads CASSATDSDYEQYF. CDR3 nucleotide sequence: TGTGCCAGCAGCGCGACAGACTCCGACTACGAGCAGTACTTC. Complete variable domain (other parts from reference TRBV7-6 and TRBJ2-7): GAGVSQSPRYKVTKRGQDVALRCDPISGHVSLYWYRQALGQGPEFLTYFNYEAQQDKSGLPNDRFSAERPEGSISTLTIQRTEQRDSAMYRCASSATDSDYEQYFGPGTRLTVT.

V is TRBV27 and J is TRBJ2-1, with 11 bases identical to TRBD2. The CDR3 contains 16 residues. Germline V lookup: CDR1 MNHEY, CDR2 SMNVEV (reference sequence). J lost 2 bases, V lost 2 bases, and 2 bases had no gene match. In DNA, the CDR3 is TGTGCCAGCAGTTTAGGGGGACTAGCGGCCTACAATGAGCAGTTCTTC. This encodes CASSLGGLAAYNEQFF.

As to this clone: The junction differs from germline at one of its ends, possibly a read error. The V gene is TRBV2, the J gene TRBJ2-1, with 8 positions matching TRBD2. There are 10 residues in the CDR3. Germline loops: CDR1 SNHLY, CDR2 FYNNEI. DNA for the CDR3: TGTGCCATCGAGAGCGGGGGACATGTCTTC. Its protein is CAIESGGHVF.

CDR3 region: CSARQGEVYGYTF. DNA of the CDR3: TGCAGCGCCAGACAGGGGGAGGTCTATGGCTACACCTTC. The V call is TRBV29-1, the J call TRBJ1-2; 9 bases line up with TRBD1. The V gene's germline CDR1 is SQVTM and CDR2 ANQGSEA. This CDR3 region has 13 residues. Trimming took 7 bases from V and 4 from J; bases not matched to a gene: 7. Based on the CDR3 plus reference TRBV29-1 and TRBJ1-2, the full variable domain is SAVISQKPSRDICQRGTSLTIQCQVDSQVTMMFWYRQQPGQSLTLIATANQGSEATYESGFVIDKFPISRPNLTFSTLTVSNMSPEDSSIYLCSARQGEVYGYTFGSGTRLTVV.

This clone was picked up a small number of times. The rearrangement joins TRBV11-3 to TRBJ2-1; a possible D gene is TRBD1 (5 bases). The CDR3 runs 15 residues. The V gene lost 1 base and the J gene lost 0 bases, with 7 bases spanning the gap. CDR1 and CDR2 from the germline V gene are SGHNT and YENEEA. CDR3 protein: CASSLGGSSYNEQFF. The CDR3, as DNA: TGTGCCAGCAGCTTAGGGGGCAGCTCCTACAATGAGCAGTTCTTC. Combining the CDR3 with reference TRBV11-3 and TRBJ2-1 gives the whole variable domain EAGVVQSPRYKIIEKKQPVAFWCNPISGHNTLYWYLQNLGQGPELLIRYENEEAVDDSQLPKDRFSAERLKGVDSTLKIQPAELGDSAVYLCASSLGGSSYNEQFFGPGTRLTVL.

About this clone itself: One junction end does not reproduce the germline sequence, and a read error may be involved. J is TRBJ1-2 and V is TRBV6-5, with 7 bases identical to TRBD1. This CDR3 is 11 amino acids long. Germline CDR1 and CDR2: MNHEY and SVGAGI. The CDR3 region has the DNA TGTGCCAGCCGTAAGGACAGGCGCTATGCCTTC. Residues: CASRKDRRYAF.

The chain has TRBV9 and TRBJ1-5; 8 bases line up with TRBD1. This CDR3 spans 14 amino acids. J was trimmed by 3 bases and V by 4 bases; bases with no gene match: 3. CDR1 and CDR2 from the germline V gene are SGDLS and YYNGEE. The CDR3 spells CASSKQGVNQPQHF. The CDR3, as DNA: TGTGCCAGCAGCAAACAGGGGGTCAATCAGCCCCAGCATTTT.

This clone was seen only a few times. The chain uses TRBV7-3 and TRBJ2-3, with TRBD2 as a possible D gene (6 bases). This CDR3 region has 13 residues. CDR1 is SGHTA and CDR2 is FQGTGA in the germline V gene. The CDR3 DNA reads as TGTGCACGCGGGACGGACCGCGGGGATACGCAGTATTTT. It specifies CARGTDRGDTQYF. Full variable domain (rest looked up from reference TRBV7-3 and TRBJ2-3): GAGVSQTPSNKVTEKGKYVELRCDPISGHTALYWYRQSLGQGPEFLIYFQGTGAADDSGLPNDRFFAVRPEGSVSTLKIQRTERGDSAVYLCARGTDRGDTQYFGPGTRLTVL.

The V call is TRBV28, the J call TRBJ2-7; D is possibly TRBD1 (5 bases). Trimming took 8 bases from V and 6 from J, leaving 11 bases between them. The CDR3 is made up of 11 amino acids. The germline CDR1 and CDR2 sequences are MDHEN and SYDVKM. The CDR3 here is CASGSGIEQYF. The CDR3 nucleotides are TGTGCCAGCGGGTCAGGGATCGAGCAGTACTTC.

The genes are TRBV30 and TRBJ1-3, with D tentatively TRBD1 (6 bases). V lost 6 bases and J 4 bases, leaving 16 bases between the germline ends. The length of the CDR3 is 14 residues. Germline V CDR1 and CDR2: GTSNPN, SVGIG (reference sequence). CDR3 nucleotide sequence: TGTGCCTGCAACAGGGCACCGAGGGGAAACACCATATATTTT. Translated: CACNRAPRGNTIYF.

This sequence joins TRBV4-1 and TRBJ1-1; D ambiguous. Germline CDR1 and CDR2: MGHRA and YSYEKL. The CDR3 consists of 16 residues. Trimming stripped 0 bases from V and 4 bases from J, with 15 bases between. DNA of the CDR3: TGCGCCAGCAGCCAAGATGAGGGTAGGACGGGCACTGAAGCTTTCTTT. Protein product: CASSQDEGRTGTEAFF.

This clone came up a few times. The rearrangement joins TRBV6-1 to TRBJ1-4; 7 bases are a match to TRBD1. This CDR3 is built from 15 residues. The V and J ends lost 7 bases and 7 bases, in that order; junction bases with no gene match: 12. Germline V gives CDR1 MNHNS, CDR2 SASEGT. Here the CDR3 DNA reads TGTGCCAGCACCTTTAGGGACAGTTCTTTTGAAAAACTGTTTTTT. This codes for CASTFRDSSFEKLFF.

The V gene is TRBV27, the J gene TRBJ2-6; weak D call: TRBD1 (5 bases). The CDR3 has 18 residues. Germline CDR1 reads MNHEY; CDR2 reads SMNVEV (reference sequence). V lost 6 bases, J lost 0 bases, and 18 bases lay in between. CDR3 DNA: TGTGCCAGCAGGGGCGGTGTAGGGGATTACTCTGGGGCCAACGTCCTGACTTTC. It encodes CASRGGVGDYSGANVLTF.

CDR3 sequence reads: CASSVWDNNQPQHF. The CDR3 DNA reads as TGTGCCAGCAGTGTATGGGACAACAATCAGCCCCAGCATTTT. The chain recombines TRBV2 with TRBJ1-5; D may be TRBD1 (6 bases). Trimming stripped 4 bases from V and 3 bases from J, with 10 bases between. CDR1 SNHLY and CDR2 FYNNEI come from the germline V gene. The CDR3 length is 14 residues.

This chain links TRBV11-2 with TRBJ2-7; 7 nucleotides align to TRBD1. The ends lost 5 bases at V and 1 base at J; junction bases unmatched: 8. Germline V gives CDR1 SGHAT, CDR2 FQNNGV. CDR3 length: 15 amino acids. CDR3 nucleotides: TGTGCCAGCAGCCGAGAACCGGGACAGTCCTACGAGCAGTACTTC. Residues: CASSREPGQSYEQYF.

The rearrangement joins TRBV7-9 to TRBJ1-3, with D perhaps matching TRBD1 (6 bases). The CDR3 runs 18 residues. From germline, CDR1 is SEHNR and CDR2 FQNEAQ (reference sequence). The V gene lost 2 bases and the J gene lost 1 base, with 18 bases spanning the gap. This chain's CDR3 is CASSLLLVYRESGNTIYF. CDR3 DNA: TGTGCCAGCAGCTTACTCCTGGTTTACAGGGAATCTGGAAACACCATATATTTT.

In nucleotides, the CDR3 is TGTGCCAGCAGCTCCCGTCGACGGGATGGTAGGAATTCACCCCTCCACTTT. It encodes CASSSRRRDGRNSPLHF. The V and J genes are TRBV13 and TRBJ1-6, with D uncertain. V was cut by 4 bases and J by 7 bases, with 20 bases left in between. Per the germline V gene, CDR1 is PRHDT and CDR2 is FYEKMQ (reference sequence). This CDR3 region has 17 residues. The full variable domain, rest sourced from reference TRBV13 and TRBJ1-6, is AAGVIQSPRHLIKEKRETATLKCYPIPRHDTVYWYQQGPGQDPQFLISFYEKMQSDKGSIPDRFSAQQFSDYHSELNMSSLELGDSALYFCASSSRRRDGRNSPLHFGNGTRLTVT.

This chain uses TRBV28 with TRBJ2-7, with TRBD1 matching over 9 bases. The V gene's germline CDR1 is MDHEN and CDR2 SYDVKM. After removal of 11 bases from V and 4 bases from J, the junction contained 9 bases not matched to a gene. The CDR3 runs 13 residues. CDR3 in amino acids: CAVCRDREYEQYF. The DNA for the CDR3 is TGTGCCGTCTGCCGGGACAGGGAGTACGAGCAGTACTTC.

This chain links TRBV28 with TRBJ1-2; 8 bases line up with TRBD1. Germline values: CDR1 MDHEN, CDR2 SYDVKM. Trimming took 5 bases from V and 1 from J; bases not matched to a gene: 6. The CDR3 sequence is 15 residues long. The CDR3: CASSPGQGGNYGYTF. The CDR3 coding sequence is TGTGCCAGCAGTCCCGGACAGGGCGGTAACTATGGCTACACCTTC.

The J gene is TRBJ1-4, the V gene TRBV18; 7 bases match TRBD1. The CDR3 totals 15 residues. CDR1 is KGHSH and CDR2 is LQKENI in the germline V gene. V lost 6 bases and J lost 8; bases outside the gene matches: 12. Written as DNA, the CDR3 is TGTGCCAGCTCCCCCGGACAGGTCCAGGGGGAAAAACTGTTTTTT. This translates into CASSPGQVQGEKLFF. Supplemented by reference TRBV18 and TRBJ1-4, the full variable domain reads NAGVMQNPRHLVRRRGQEARLRCSPMKGHSHVYWYRQLPEEGLKFMVYLQKENIIDESGMPKERFSAEFPKEGPSILRIQQVVRGDSAAYFCASSPGQVQGEKLFFGSGTQLSVL.

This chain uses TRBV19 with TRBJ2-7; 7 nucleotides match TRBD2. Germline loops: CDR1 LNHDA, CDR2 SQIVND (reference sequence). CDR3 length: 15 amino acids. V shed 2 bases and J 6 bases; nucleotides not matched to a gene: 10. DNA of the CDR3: TGTGCCAGTAGTATACGGGGCGGGAGTCATCCCGAGCAGTACTTC. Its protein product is CASSIRGGSHPEQYF.